This T cell receptor beta chain derives from a study of monozygotic twins with inflammatory bowel disease. Researchers used template switching to add UMIs featuring a 6-nucleotide sample barcode. TCRdb re-called the 5' RACE reads and catalogs CDR3 proteins one per entry, DNA excluded. The repertoire table contains around 380,000 distinct CDR3 sequences. The CDR3 sequence is 13 residues long. From germline, CDR1 is SGHRS and CDR2 YFSETQ. Sequencing was done on a sample of blood. The chain recombines TRBV5-1 with TRBJ2-3; the D call of TRBD1 rests on TCRdb alone, since no DNA is present to check it. The receptor was isolated from a human donor with ulcerative colitis or Crohn's disease, or a healthy co-twin of an affected twin (not recorded which). The CDR3 loop reads CASRGEVTDTQYF.